This T cell receptor (beta chain) originates from a study of cytomegalovirus exposure and HLA in healthy donors. TCRdb's copy holds only in-frame clones and misses some; the assay was immunoSEQ multiplex PCR. This repertoire shows some 130,000 clones, roughly nine tenths found once; its top ten account for 2.9%. The donors were part of the roughly 110-subject validation cohort, which stood apart from the 666-subject first cohort. Concerning this clone itself: What it binds is not known.

V shed 3 bases and J shed 7 bases, with 9 bases lying between them. Germline V CDR1 and CDR2: MNHEY, SMNVEV (reference sequence). The CDR3 runs to 13 residues. Study results and caveats: Within the 120 or so validation repertoires, first-cohort TCR clusters tended to co-occur, according to a later analysis. The study labeled roughly 160 TCR beta chains cytomegalovirus-associated. Whilst most TCR sequences proved rare, a subset of public TCRs occurred across many donors.

The V call is TRBV27, the J call TRBJ2-2; perhaps TRBD2 as D (5 bases). Sequenced: PBMCs. The source is a man younger than 30 in good health and CMV-seronegative. The CDR3 spells CASSFGVGGELFF. CDR3 in DNA: TGTGCCAGCAGTTTCGGGGTCGGCGGGGAGCTGTTTTTT.